These 5 T cell receptor beta chains came from one sample sequenced in a study of PD-1 blockade in classical Hodgkin lymphoma. Autologous stem cell transplantation was followed by relapse in every patient, and brentuximab vedotin exposure varied. Sequenced by immunoSEQ multiplex PCR; TCRdb stores in-frame clones only, minus some. The table has tens of thousands of clones, 80% to 90% seen once. The sample in question was peripheral blood mononuclear cells (PBMCs), obtained before the second cycle of nivolumab. The receptor source for this set is a human donor with classical Hodgkin lymphoma.

This clone was picked up a small number of times. V and J are TRBV28 and TRBJ1-4; D remains ambiguous. Germline CDR1 is MDHEN and CDR2 is SYDVKM. Trimming left V 2 bases short and J 7 bases short, with 8 bases between. The CDR3 loop spans 13 amino acids. The CDR3 region is CASSLLRTEKLFF. CDR3 nucleotide sequence: TGTGCCAGCAGTTTACTCAGAACTGAAAAACTGTTTTTT.

This clone was detected once. The genes are TRBV11-3 and TRBJ2-1; 8 bases line up with TRBD1. After removal of 0 bases from V and 2 bases from J, the junction contained 3 bases not matched to a gene. Germline CDR1 reads SGHNT; CDR2 reads YENEEA. This CDR3 contains 16 residues. The CDR3 DNA is TGTGCCAGCAGCTTAGACGGACAGGGACCCTACAATGAGCAGTTCTTC. Protein: CASSLDGQGPYNEQFF.

This chain uses TRBV18 with TRBJ1-6; D might be TRBD1 (5 bases). CDR3 length equals 14 residues. Germline V gene lookup returns CDR1 KGHSH and CDR2 LQKENI. Between the trimmed V and J ends, which lost 4 bases and 11 bases, there was a span of 15 bases. The CDR3 here is CASSLQVEDPPLHF. The CDR3 nucleotides read TGTGCCAGCTCACTACAGGTCGAGGATCCACCCCTCCACTTT. Combining the CDR3 with reference TRBV18 and TRBJ1-6 gives the whole variable domain NAGVMQNPRHLVRRRGQEARLRCSPMKGHSHVYWYRQLPEEGLKFMVYLQKENIIDESGMPKERFSAEFPKEGPSILRIQQVVRGDSAAYFCASSLQVEDPPLHFGNGTRLTVT.

The V gene is TRBV18, the J gene TRBJ2-2; possible D gene TRBD2, 6 bases. The CDR3 sequence is 15 residues long. Per germline, CDR1 KGHSH and CDR2 LQKENI. V was cut by 6 bases and J by 0 bases, with 11 bases left in between. The DNA of the CDR3 is TGTGCCAGCTCCCGGACTACCACGAACACCGGGGAGCTGTTTTTT. It translates to CASSRTTTNTGELFF.

The V gene is TRBV10-3, the J gene TRBJ2-2, with TRBD2 identical over 11 bases. Germline V CDR1 and CDR2: ENHRY, SYGVKD. The CDR3 loop spans 16 amino acids. The V segment lost 5 bases and the J segment 5 bases; nucleotides outside the gene matches: 7. The CDR3 DNA follows: TGTGCCATCAGTATTACTAGCGGGAGTACGACCGGGGAGCTGTTTTTT. Its translation: CAISITSGSTTGELFF.